The 16 T cell receptor beta chains presented below share a single source sample, sequenced in a study of memory CD4+ T cells and cytomegalovirus serostatus. Sequencing used immunoSEQ multiplex PCR; TCRdb keeps in-frame clones, though not all of them. The data contain under 75,000 clones, less than 85% of them singletons. Single viable CD3+CD4+CD8-CD45RO+ cells were sorted as the memory CD4+ T cells. The sequenced material came from memory CD4+ T cells from blood. The receptors here all came from an adult in good health and CMV-seronegative. Some clones in this sample may be carry-over from other donors' samples.

V gene TRBV10-3 combines with J gene TRBJ1-5; D not resolved. CDR1 and CDR2 (germline): ENHRY, SYGVKD. The CDR3 has 15 residues. Between the trimmed V and J ends, which lost 4 bases and 0 bases, there was a span of 10 bases. The CDR3 nucleotides read TGTGCCATCAGTGGTGGGCAGTCTAGCAATCAGCCCCAGCATTTT. As protein: CAISGGQSSNQPQHF.

The chain is built from TRBV6-6 and TRBJ1-5, with unresolved D. The germline CDR1 and CDR2 sequences are MNHNY and SVGAGI (reference sequence). Trimming shortened V by 7 bases and J by 7 bases, and 14 bases separated the two germline ends. The CDR3 is made up of 13 amino acids. The CDR3 sequence is CASKASLAQPQHF. In DNA, the CDR3 is TGTGCCAGCAAGGCCTCTTTAGCGCAGCCCCAGCATTTT.

The J gene is TRBJ2-3, the V gene TRBV9; D remains unclear. The CDR3 totals 14 residues. The germline V gene has CDR1 SGDLS and CDR2 YYNGEE. V lost 0 bases and J lost 4, with 9 bases in between. CDR3 loop: CASSVGLKPDTQYF. CDR3 DNA sequence: TGTGCCAGCAGCGTAGGGTTGAAGCCAGATACGCAGTATTTT.

The chain combines TRBV7-2 with TRBJ2-3, with a tentative D call TRBD1 (5 bases). V gave up 4 bases and J gave up 6 bases, with 8 bases separating them. This CDR3 has 12 residues. The germline CDR1 and CDR2 sequences are SGHTA and FQGNSA. The CDR3 nucleotides read TGTGCCAGCAGCTCTTACAGGGATACGCAGTATTTT. Translation: CASSSYRDTQYF.

The chain employs TRBV9 and TRBJ2-1; unclear D gene. The CDR3 covers 18 residues. Between the trimmed V and J ends, which lost 0 bases and 8 bases, there was a span of 24 bases. Germline V gives CDR1 SGDLS, CDR2 YYNGEE. The CDR3 nucleotides are TGTGCCAGCAGCGTAGACTCCCGCTCTAGGTTCCGAAGGGATGAGCAGTTCTTC. Encoded protein: CASSVDSRSRFRRDEQFF.

This clone was picked up one time. The chain links TRBV28 to TRBJ1-2; a weak D match, TRBD1 (5 bases). Germline loops: CDR1 MDHEN, CDR2 SYDVKM. The CDR3 length is 15 residues. V lost 4 bases and J 0 bases, leaving 12 bases between the germline ends. The CDR3 sequence is CASSWGSTANYGYTF. DNA for the CDR3: TGTGCCAGCAGTTGGGGCTCGACAGCTAACTATGGCTACACCTTC.

This CDR3 reads CASSLPDRGGQPQHF. In nucleotides, the CDR3 is TGTGCCAGCAGCTTGCCCGACAGGGGAGGTCAGCCCCAGCATTTT. The chain has TRBV28 and TRBJ1-5; 8 bases are a match to TRBD1. CDR1 is MDHEN, CDR2 SYDVKM, per germline. This CDR3 spans 15 amino acids. V gave up 6 bases and J gave up 6 bases; unmatched junction bases: 10.

This chain links TRBV14 with TRBJ2-1, with 9 nucleotides matching TRBD2. This CDR3 contains 14 residues. V shed 3 bases, J shed 3 bases, and the junction held 0 bases outside the gene matches. Germline lookup yields CDR1 SGHDN and CDR2 FVKESK. CDR3: CASSQTSGYNEQFF. The CDR3 DNA reads as TGTGCCAGCAGCCAGACTAGCGGCTACAATGAGCAGTTCTTC.

The chain has TRBV13 and TRBJ2-7; D is uncertain. With 5 bases removed from V and 1 base from J, the gap between germline ends came to 15 bases. CDR1 and CDR2 from the germline V gene are PRHDT and FYEKMQ (reference sequence). The CDR3 contains 15 residues. The CDR3 sequence is CASSLLQSRSYEQYF. DNA of the CDR3: TGTGCCAGCAGCCTCCTACAGTCAAGATCCTACGAGCAGTACTTC.

V usage is TRBV29-1 and J usage is TRBJ1-1, with a weak D call TRBD1 (5 bases). Germline V gives CDR1 SQVTM, CDR2 ANQGSEA. The CDR3 runs 12 residues. V gave up 7 bases and J gave up 4 bases, with 13 bases separating them. CDR3 nucleotide sequence: TGCAGCGCCGGGACTTGGGGCACTGAAGCTTTCTTT. This codes for CSAGTWGTEAFF. The full variable domain, completed using reference TRBV29-1 and TRBJ1-1, is SAVISQKPSRDICQRGTSLTIQCQVDSQVTMMFWYRQQPGQSLTLIATANQGSEATYESGFVIDKFPISRPNLTFSTLTVSNMSPEDSSIYLCSAGTWGTEAFFGQGTRLTVV.

The chain employs TRBV18 and TRBJ2-3; TRBD2 aligns across 10 bases. J was trimmed by 3 bases and V by 4 bases; bases with no gene match: 4. CDR1 is KGHSH, CDR2 LQKENI, per germline. The CDR3 has 15 amino acids. CDR3 protein: CASSLRGLATDTQYF. Here the CDR3 DNA reads TGTGCCAGCTCACTTAGGGGACTAGCGACAGATACGCAGTATTTT.

V is TRBV9 and J is TRBJ1-5; D is undetermined. CDR3 size: 15 residues. V was pared by 0 bases and J by 6 bases, with 13 bases between. Germline V gene data show CDR1 as SGDLS and CDR2 as YYNGEE. CDR3 region: CASSVVFGWGQPQHF. The CDR3 DNA follows: TGTGCCAGCAGCGTAGTGTTTGGGTGGGGTCAGCCCCAGCATTTT.

The chain has TRBV19 and TRBJ1-5; D gene unclear. Trimming took 3 bases from V and 0 from J, leaving 12 bases between them. This CDR3 is built from 16 residues. CDR1 is LNHDA and CDR2 is SQIVND in the germline V gene (reference sequence). The CDR3 DNA reads as TGTGCCAGTAGTATTGAGGGAGGACTTAGCAATCAGCCCCAGCATTTT. Translation: CASSIEGGLSNQPQHF.

This clone was observed a few times. The CDR3, as DNA: TGTGCCAGCAGCCCCGGCATGATGAACACTGAAGCTTTCTTT. This encodes CASSPGMMNTEAFF. The chain joins TRBV7-2 to TRBJ1-1; no definite D call. In germline, CDR1 is SGHTA, CDR2 FQGNSA. This CDR3 spans 14 amino acids. V lost 5 bases and J 0 bases, leaving 10 bases between the germline ends. The whole variable domain, remainder taken from reference TRBV7-2 and TRBJ1-1, is GAGVSQSPSNKVTEKGKDVELRCDPISGHTALYWYRQSLGQGLEFLIYFQGNSAPDKSGLPSDRFSAERTGGSVSTLTIQRTQQEDSAVYLCASSPGMMNTEAFFGQGTRLTVV.

V usage is TRBV30 and J usage is TRBJ1-1; D ambiguous. Trimming removed 5 bases at V and 0 bases at J, with 10 bases between. CDR3 size: 13 residues. Germline V lookup: CDR1 GTSNPN, CDR2 SVGIG (reference sequence). CDR3 coding DNA: TGTGCCTGGGACCCCGGGCTGAACACTGAAGCTTTCTTT. It is translated as CAWDPGLNTEAFF.

CDR3 loop: CASSFESNSPLHF. The CDR3 DNA reads as TGTGCCAGCAGCTTCGAATCAAATTCACCCCTCCACTTT. V and J are TRBV7-2 and TRBJ1-6, with unresolved D. The CDR3 consists of 13 residues. Germline V gene sequence: CDR1 SGHTA, CDR2 FQGNSA. Between the trimmed V and J ends, which lost 3 bases and 7 bases, there was a span of 7 bases.